This T cell receptor (beta chain) is drawn from a study of OX40 agonist ivuxolimab in advanced cancers. Study-level background: Age averaged around 60 years (range roughly 20 to 90), and roughly 80% were male. Study-wide points: Clones of CD4+ and CD8+ blood T cells grew by week 6 at doses of 0.1 to 3.0 mg/kg.

The germline gives CDR1 SGDLS, CDR2 YYNGEE. The CDR3 has 15 residues. V lost 1 base and J lost 5; bases outside the gene matches: 4. Regarding this clone: What it binds is not known.

TCRdb's table, derived via immunoSEQ multiplex PCR, lists solely in-frame clones and lacks some. This table holds around 69,000 clones, roughly 88% found once. Systemic immunosuppression or a history of autoimmune disease excluded patients. The sequence derives from an adult with an advanced solid tumor such as melanoma, head and neck, liver or kidney cancer. The source material was CD4+ or CD8+ T cells sorted from blood, sampled in a trial of the OX40 agonist ivuxolimab. V gene TRBV9 combines with J gene TRBJ2-1; 9 nucleotides match TRBD2. In DNA, the CDR3 is TGTGCCAGCAGCGTATTCCTAGCGGGAAACAATGAGCAGTTCTTC. It codes for CASSVFLAGNNEQFF.